This entry lists 16 T cell receptor beta chains sequenced from one sample in a study of immune heterogeneity within non-small cell lung tumors. Multiplex PCR (32 V and 13 J primers) was used to amplify the TCR beta CDR3. A single record per CDR3 protein comes from TCRdb applying MiXCR to the multiplex PCR reads. The table includes under 13,000 distinct CDR3 sequences, approximately 21% detected once. Genomic DNA extracted from bulk tumor tissue served as template. A total of about 540 ng was used per sample. Several biopsies per primary tumor, spaced far apart, were taken during surgery. With untreated, newly diagnosed non-small cell lung cancer, the patients went on to undergo curative surgery. Sequencing used lung tumor tissue. The source of these receptors is a man aged 55 to 70 with non-small cell lung cancer.

Only a few counts were recorded for this clonotype. The chain joins TRBV7-9 to TRBJ1-1; TRBD1 is a possible D gene (5 bases). The germline V gene has CDR1 SEHNR and CDR2 FQNEAQ (reference sequence). Trimming cost V 2 bases and J 4 bases, with 8 bases left between them. The CDR3 covers 13 residues. Here the CDR3 reads CASSLQGPTEAFF. CDR3 sequence (DNA): TGTGCCAGCAGCTTACAGGGACCCACTGAAGCTTTCTTT.

This clonotype is categorized as medium-sized. The V gene is TRBV6-1, the J gene TRBJ2-3, with 13 bases that match TRBD2. The V and J ends lost 5 bases and 4 bases, in that order; junction bases with no gene match: 6. The CDR3 spans 16 residues. CDR1 MNHNS and CDR2 SASEGT come from the germline V gene. The CDR3 DNA sequence: TGTGCCAGCAGTATGCAAGGACTAGCGGGAGCAGATACGCAGTATTTT. This translates into CASSMQGLAGADTQYF.

This clonotype was detected a few times. The rearrangement uses TRBV3-1 and TRBJ1-6; D unresolved. V was pared by 3 bases and J by 9 bases, with 12 bases between. This CDR3 has 14 residues. CDR1 is LGHDT, CDR2 YNNKEL, per germline (reference sequence). CDR3 amino acids: CASSHIGPGSPLHF. The CDR3 DNA follows: TGTGCCAGCAGCCACATCGGGCCGGGTTCACCCCTCCACTTT.

This clonotype qualifies as medium-sized. J is TRBJ2-7 and V is TRBV11-3, with D perhaps matching TRBD1 (6 bases). CDR3 length equals 14 residues. V lost 4 bases and J lost 6, with 16 bases in between. Germline CDR1 SGHNT, CDR2 YENEEA. The CDR3 region is CASSSYREMGEQYF. The CDR3 DNA follows: TGTGCCAGCAGCTCCTACAGGGAGATGGGCGAGCAGTACTTC.

The gene calls are TRBV10-3 and TRBJ2-7; D not resolved. Germline loops: CDR1 ENHRY, CDR2 SYGVKD. V lost 7 bases and J 0 bases, leaving 10 bases between the germline ends. The CDR3 is 13 amino acids. CDR3 region: CAITSGSSYEQYF. The CDR3 DNA reads as TGTGCCATCACCTCTGGTAGCTCCTACGAGCAGTACTTC.

V is TRBV30 and J is TRBJ1-6; no clear D gene. There are 13 residues in the CDR3. With 4 bases removed from V and 3 bases from J, the gap between germline ends came to 7 bases. Germline assignment: CDR1 GTSNPN and CDR2 SVGIG (reference sequence). The CDR3 DNA reads as TGTGCCTGGACCAGACACTATAATTCACCCCTCCACTTT. Protein product: CAWTRHYNSPLHF.

By frequency in the sample, this clonotype is medium-sized. This chain uses TRBV2 with TRBJ1-2; D ambiguous. Germline V lookup: CDR1 SNHLY, CDR2 FYNNEI. Deletions cut 2 bases from V and 9 bases from J, with 13 bases between. The CDR3 is made up of 13 amino acids. CDR3 amino acids: CASSESDGLCYTF. The CDR3 nucleotides read TGTGCCAGCAGTGAATCGGACGGCCTTTGCTACACCTTC.

This clonotype is judged medium-sized. This chain connects TRBV6-1 to TRBJ1-3; no firm D call. The CDR3 contains 16 residues. Germline V gene data show CDR1 as MNHNS and CDR2 as SASEGT. The V end lost 5 bases, the J end lost 0 bases, and 14 bases lay between the germline ends. The CDR3 protein is CASSYRNAVSGNTIYF. The CDR3 DNA reads as TGTGCCAGCAGTTACCGAAACGCCGTCTCTGGAAACACCATATATTTT.

A few counts support this clonotype. The CDR3 here is CASSLDGLAHNEQFF. CDR3 in DNA: TGTGCCAGCAGCTTAGACGGGCTGGCCCACAATGAGCAGTTCTTC. This chain uses TRBV11-3 with TRBJ2-1; no clear D. V was cut by 0 bases and J by 5 bases, with 11 bases left in between. CDR1 SGHNT and CDR2 YENEEA come from the germline V gene. The CDR3 extends over 15 amino acids.

This clonotype was seen more than once but under ten times. This chain links TRBV27 with TRBJ2-1, with D perhaps assigned TRBD1 or TRBD2 (5 bases each). Trimming removed 6 bases from V and 6 bases from J, with 18 bases in between. Germline V lookup: CDR1 MNHEY, CDR2 SMNVEV (reference sequence). The CDR3 runs 15 residues. The CDR3: CASRFAYGTVNEQFF. The CDR3 DNA reads as TGTGCCAGCAGATTCGCGTATGGGACGGTCAATGAGCAGTTCTTC.

The genes are TRBV25-1 and TRBJ2-5; a weak D match, TRBD1 (5 bases). The J call may be incorrect, as the DNA end agrees better with TRBJ2-1. The germline V gene has CDR1 MGHDK and CDR2 SYGVNS. The CDR3 totals 13 residues. CDR3 region: CASSEQGSTEQFF. As DNA, the CDR3 is TGTGCCAGCAGTGAGCAGGGATCGACGGAGCAGTTCTTC.

This clonotype is medium-sized in the sample. This chain connects TRBV6-1 to TRBJ2-7; 11 bases fit TRBD2. The junction had 6 bases not matched to a gene; V was cut back by 4 bases and J by 4 bases. This CDR3 region has 15 residues. Looked up from germline, CDR1 is MNHNS and CDR2 is SASEGT. CDR3 protein: CASSGGTSGRYEQYF. Here the CDR3 DNA reads TGTGCCAGCAGTGGAGGGACTAGCGGTAGGTACGAGCAGTACTTC.

Judged by abundance, this clonotype is medium-sized. This rearrangement joins TRBV7-2 to TRBJ2-7; D possibly matches TRBD1 or TRBD2 (5 bases each). This CDR3 is 15 amino acids long. Looked up from germline, CDR1 is SGHTA and CDR2 is FQGNSA. The V gene lost 4 bases and the J gene lost 3 bases, with 16 bases spanning the gap. The CDR3 bases are TGTGCCAGCAGCTCCTCCGGGACCGTAAACTACGAGCAGTACTTC. Translating gives CASSSSGTVNYEQYF.

By sample share, this clonotype is medium-sized. The chain employs TRBV6-1 and TRBJ2-3; tentative D call: TRBD2 (6 bases). Germline CDR1 and CDR2: MNHNS and SASEGT. Trimming took 2 bases from V and 4 from J, leaving 13 bases between them. The CDR3 loop spans 15 amino acids. CDR3 amino acids: CASSEISREADTQYF. Here the CDR3 DNA reads TGTGCCAGCAGTGAAATTAGCAGGGAGGCAGATACGCAGTATTTT.

Judged by abundance, this clonotype is medium-sized. The V call is TRBV5-1, the J call TRBJ2-7, with 8 positions matching TRBD2. Germline trimming cut 3 bases from V and 3 bases from J; bases unmatched to any gene: 17. This CDR3 region has 18 residues. CDR1 and CDR2 from the germline V gene are SGHRS and YFSETQ. The CDR3 region has the DNA TGCGCCAGCAGCTCGGGACTGGGTTCAGCGGGAGTAGACTACGAGCAGTACTTC. This encodes CASSSGLGSAGVDYEQYF.

This clonotype was seen ten or more times. CDR3 coding DNA: TGTGCCAGCAGTTTCCGGACTAGCGGCTATTACAATGAGCAGTTCTTC. Its translation is CASSFRTSGYYNEQFF. V and J are TRBV27 and TRBJ2-1; 10 bases line up with TRBD2. V was clipped by 3 bases and J by 4 bases; unmatched bases: 6. The CDR3 runs to 16 residues. In germline, CDR1 is MNHEY, CDR2 SMNVEV (reference sequence).